These 2 T cell receptor beta chains were all obtained from the same sample, sequenced in a study of control samples from healthy donors and cancer patients. The data were produced by immunoSEQ multiplex PCR, yet TCRdb's version contains in-frame clones alone and is incomplete. The sample comprises 40,000 or so clones, around 82% of which are singletons, and about 22% rests with the top ten. Sequenced: PBMCs. The origin of the receptors is a woman aged 55-75 years with lung cancer.

The chain combines TRBV7-2 with TRBJ2-1, with TRBD2 matching over 10 bases. This CDR3 spans 15 amino acids. Germline V CDR1 and CDR2: SGHTA, FQGNSA. V gave up 3 bases and J gave up 9 bases; unmatched junction bases: 8. Here the CDR3 DNA reads TGTGCCAGCAGCTTTGGGACTAGCGTTTCAATTGAGCAGTTCTTC. This codes for CASSFGTSVSIEQFF. The full variable domain, with the rest looked up from reference TRBV7-2 and TRBJ2-1, is GAGVSQSPSNKVTEKGKDVELRCDPISGHTALYWYRQSLGQGLEFLIYFQGNSAPDKSGLPSDRFSAERTGGSVSTLTIQRTQQEDSAVYLCASSFGTSVSIEQFFGPGTRLTVL.

The chain uses TRBV10-2 and TRBJ1-5; TRBD1 matches 8 bases. Trimming at V came to 8 bases and at J to 3 bases, leaving 6 bases not matched to a gene. Looked up from germline, CDR1 is WSHSY and CDR2 is SAAADI. This CDR3 contains 14 residues. In DNA, the CDR3 is TGCGCCAGCGGGGGACAGGCCTTCAATCAGCCCCAGCATTTT. Protein product: CASGGQAFNQPQHF.